The clone carrying this T cell receptor (beta chain) was detected a few times. What it recognizes is unknown. This entry comes from a study of blood T cells in healthy people across ages. Germline-derived CDR1 and CDR2 are MDHEN and SYDVKM. The CDR3 is made up of 17 amino acids. V was pared by 6 bases and J by 0 bases, with 19 bases between. Sample donors were healthy Caucasian individuals that came from Russia, aged roughly 6 to 95. A sample-barcoded 5' primer and a J-beta primer mix were used in a second PCR of roughly 7 to 12 cycles. Using its own MiXCR run on the 5' RACE reads, TCRdb lists one record per CDR3 protein. The sample yields some 1.5 million distinct CDR3 sequences, under 30% seen once. Study-wide points: PBMCs were not sorted, which prevented a conclusive comparison of naive versus antigen-experienced cells.

This receptor was obtained from a woman younger than 45 in good health. The specimen sequenced was blood. V is TRBV28 and J is TRBJ2-3, with D perhaps TRBD1 (6 bases). CDR3 residues: CASSQPYRAHSTDTQYF. In DNA, the CDR3 is TGTGCCAGCAGCCAACCCTACAGGGCCCATAGCACAGATACGCAGTATTTT.